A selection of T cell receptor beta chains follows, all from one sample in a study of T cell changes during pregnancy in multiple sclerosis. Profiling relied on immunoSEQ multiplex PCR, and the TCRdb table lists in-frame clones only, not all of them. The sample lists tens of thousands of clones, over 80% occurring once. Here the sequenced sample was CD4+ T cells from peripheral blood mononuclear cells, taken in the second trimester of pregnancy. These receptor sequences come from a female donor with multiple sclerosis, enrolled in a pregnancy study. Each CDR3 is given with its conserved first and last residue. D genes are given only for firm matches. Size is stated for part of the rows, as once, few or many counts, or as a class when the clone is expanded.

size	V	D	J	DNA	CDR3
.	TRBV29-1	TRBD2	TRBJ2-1	TGCAGCGTTGCGGGGGGGTACAATGAGCAGTTCTTC	CSVAGGYNEQFF
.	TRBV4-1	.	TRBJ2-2	TGCGCCAGCAGCCAAGAAGGGACTTTCGCGAACACCGGGGAGCTGTTTTTT	CASSQEGTFANTGELFF
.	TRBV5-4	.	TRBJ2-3	TGTGCCAGCAGCTTGGCAGGGATCACAGATACGCAGTATTTT	CASSLAGITDTQYF
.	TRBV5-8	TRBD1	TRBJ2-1	TGTGCCAGCATCGTACTGGGACAGGGGATGAATGAGCAGTTCTTC	CASIVLGQGMNEQFF
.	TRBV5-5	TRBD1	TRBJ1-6	TGTGCCAGCAGCTTGGAAGGACACACGACAGGGGTGTATTCACCCCTCCACTTT	CASSLEGHTTGVYSPLHF
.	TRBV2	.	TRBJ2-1	TGTGCCAGCAGTGAAGTGGCGTCCGCGGTCGGTGAGCAGTTCTTC	CASSEVASAVGEQFF
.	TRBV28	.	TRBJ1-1	TGTGCCAGCACCAGGGCCCGCGATGACACTGAAGCTTTCTTT	CASTRARDDTEAFF
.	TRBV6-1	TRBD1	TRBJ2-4	TGTGCCAGCAGTGGGGTGCAGGGGGACATTCAGTACTTC	CASSGVQGDIQYF
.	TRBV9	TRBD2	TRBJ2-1	TGTGCCAGCAGCCAAGGGACTAGCGGGGCATATTACTACAATGAGCAGTTCTTC	CASSQGTSGAYYYNEQFF
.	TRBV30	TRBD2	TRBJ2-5	TGTGCCTGGACTAGCGGTCAAGAGACCCAGTACTTC	CAWTSGQETQYF
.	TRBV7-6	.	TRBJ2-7	TGTGCCAGCAGCCGAATCCCCGGGGAGCAGGTCTCGCACGAGCAGTACTTC	CASSRIPGEQVSHEQYF
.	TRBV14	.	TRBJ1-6	TGTGCCAGCAGCCAAATAGGGGGAGCCAATTCACCCCTCCACTTT	CASSQIGGANSPLHF
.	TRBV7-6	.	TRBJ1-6	TGTGCCAGCAGCAACAGGGAAGATTCACCCCTCCACTTT	CASSNREDSPLHF
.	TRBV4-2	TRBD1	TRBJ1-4	TGTGCCAGCAGCCAAGATCCGGGGGGGACAGGGGGTGAAAAACTGTTTTTT	CASSQDPGGTGGEKLFF
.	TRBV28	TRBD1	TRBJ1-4	TGTGCCAGCAGTACGCGGGACAGACCAACTAATGAAAAACTGTTTTTT	CASSTRDRPTNEKLFF
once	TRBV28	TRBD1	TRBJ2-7	TGTGCCAGCAGTCGACAGGGAATCTCCTACGAGCAGTACTTC	CASSRQGISYEQYF
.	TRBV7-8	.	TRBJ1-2	TGTGCCAGCAGCTTAACTTTTAGTTCCTTTAACTATGGCTACACCTTC	CASSLTFSSFNYGYTF
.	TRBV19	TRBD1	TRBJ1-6	TGTGCCAGTAGTGCCCACAGGGGCTATAATTCACCCCTCCACTTT	CASSAHRGYNSPLHF
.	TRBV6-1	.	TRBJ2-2	TGTGCCAGCAGCCTTGCGGGGCGATCCACCGGGGAGCTGTTTTTT	CASSLAGRSTGELFF
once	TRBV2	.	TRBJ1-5	TGTGCCAGCAGTGAACGCAGTAACAATCAGCCCCAGCATTTT	CASSERSNNQPQHF
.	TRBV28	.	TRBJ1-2	TGTGCCAGCAGTTTTTTTTGGGTCCAGGGGACCAATCCCGGCTACACCTTC	CASSFFWVQGTNPGYTF
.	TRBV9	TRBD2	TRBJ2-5	TGTGCCAGCATCCAAAGCGGGAGCTTACAAGAGACCCAGTACTTC	CASIQSGSLQETQYF
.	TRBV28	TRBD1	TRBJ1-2	TGTGCCAGCAGTTTAGGGGACAGATCTAACTATGGCTACACCTTC	CASSLGDRSNYGYTF
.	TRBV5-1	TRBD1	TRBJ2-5	TGCGCCAGCAGCACAACAGGGGAAGAGACCCAGTACTTC	CASSTTGEETQYF
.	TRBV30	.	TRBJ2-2	TGTGCCTGGGGAGGGCCTGGGATGGCCGGGGAGCTGTTTTTT	CAWGGPGMAGELFF
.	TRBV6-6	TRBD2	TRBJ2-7	TGTGCCAGCAGCAGCGGGGGCCCCTACGAGCAGTACTTC	CASSSGGPYEQYF
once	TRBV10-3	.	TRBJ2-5	TGCGCCATCAGTGAACAGCAAGAGACCCAGTACTTC	CAISEQQETQYF
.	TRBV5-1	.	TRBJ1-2	TGCGCCAGCAGCTTGGATGACAGGCTCAACTATGGCTACACCTTC	CASSLDDRLNYGYTF
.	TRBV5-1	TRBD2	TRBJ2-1	TGCGCCAGCAGCTCTCTAGCGGGAGGGGACAATGAGCAGTTCTTC	CASSSLAGGDNEQFF
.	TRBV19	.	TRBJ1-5	TGTGCCAGTCGCATCGAACGGAATCAGCCCCAGCATTTT	CASRIERNQPQHF
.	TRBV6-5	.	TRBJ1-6	TGTGCCAGCAGCCAGGGGCTAGACTCACCCCTCCACTTT	CASSQGLDSPLHF
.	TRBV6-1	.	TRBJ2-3	TGTGCCAGCAGTGATGGGGCTCTCCCAGATACGCAGTATTTT	CASSDGALPDTQYF
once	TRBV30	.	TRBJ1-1	TGTGCCTGGAGTGTCCGGGGGGACACTGAAGCTTTCTTT	CAWSVRGDTEAFF
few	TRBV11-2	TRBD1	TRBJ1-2	TGTGCCAGCACCAGATTAGACAGGGGAAGGCTAAACTATGGCTACACCTTC	CASTRLDRGRLNYGYTF
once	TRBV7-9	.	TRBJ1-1	TGTGCCAGCAGCCACGAGGCGGGGGCGGGCACTGAAGCTTTCTTT	CASSHEAGAGTEAFF
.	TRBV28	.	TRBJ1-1	TGTGCCAGCAGTTTATCGTGGCAGGGTCCAATGAACACTGAAGCTTTCTTT	CASSLSWQGPMNTEAFF
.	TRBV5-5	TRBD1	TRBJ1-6	TGTGCCAGCAGCCAGGGGGCCTATAATTCACCCCTCCACTTT	CASSQGAYNSPLHF